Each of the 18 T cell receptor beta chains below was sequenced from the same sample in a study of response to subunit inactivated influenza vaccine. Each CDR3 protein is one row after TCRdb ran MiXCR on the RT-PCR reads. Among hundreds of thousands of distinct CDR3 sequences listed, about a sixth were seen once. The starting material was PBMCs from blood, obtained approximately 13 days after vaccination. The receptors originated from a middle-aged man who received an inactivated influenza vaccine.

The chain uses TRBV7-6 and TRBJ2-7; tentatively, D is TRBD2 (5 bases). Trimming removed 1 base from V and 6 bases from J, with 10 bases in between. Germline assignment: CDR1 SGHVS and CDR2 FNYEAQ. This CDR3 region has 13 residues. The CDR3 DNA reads TGTGCCAGCAGCTTAGGAGGGAGTGGCGAGCAGTACTTC. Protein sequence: CASSLGGSGEQYF.

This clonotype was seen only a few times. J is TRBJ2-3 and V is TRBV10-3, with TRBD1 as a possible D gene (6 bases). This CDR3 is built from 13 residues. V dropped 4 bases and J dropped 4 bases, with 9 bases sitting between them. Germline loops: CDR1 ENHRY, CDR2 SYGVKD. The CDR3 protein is CAISGQAADTQYF. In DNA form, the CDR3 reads TGTGCCATCAGTGGACAGGCCGCAGATACGCAGTATTTT.

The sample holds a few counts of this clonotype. CDR3 sequence: CASSSQPGQGVGDTQYF. The DNA for the CDR3 is TGTGCCAGCAGTTCTCAACCGGGACAGGGAGTAGGAGATACGCAGTATTTT. The chain recombines TRBV6-5 with TRBJ2-3, with TRBD1 identical over 9 bases. The CDR3 totals 17 residues. Germline V CDR1 and CDR2: MNHEY, SVGAGI. Trimming cost V 4 bases and J 5 bases; bases outside gene matches: 13.

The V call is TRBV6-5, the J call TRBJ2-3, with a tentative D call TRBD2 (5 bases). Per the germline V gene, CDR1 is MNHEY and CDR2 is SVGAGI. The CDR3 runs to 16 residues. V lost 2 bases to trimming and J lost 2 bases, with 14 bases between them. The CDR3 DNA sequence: TGTGCCAGCAGTTACGAGCGGAAACGTCCCACAGATACGCAGTATTTT. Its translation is CASSYERKRPTDTQYF.

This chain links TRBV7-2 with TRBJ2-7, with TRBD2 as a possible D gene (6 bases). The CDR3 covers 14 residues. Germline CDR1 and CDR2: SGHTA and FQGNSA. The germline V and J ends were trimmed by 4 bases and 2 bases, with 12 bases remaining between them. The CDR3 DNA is TGTGCCAGCAGCTCCGTTAGCGGAACCTACGAGCAGTACTTC. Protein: CASSSVSGTYEQYF.

The CDR3 reads CASSLETRSYEQYF. The DNA of the CDR3 is TGTGCCAGCAGCTTAGAGACCAGGAGCTACGAGCAGTACTTC. The chain links TRBV11-2 to TRBJ2-7; no clear D. Germline CDR1 is SGHAT and CDR2 is FQNNGV. This CDR3 is 14 amino acids long. Trimming shortened V by 0 bases and J by 3 bases, and 9 bases separated the two germline ends.

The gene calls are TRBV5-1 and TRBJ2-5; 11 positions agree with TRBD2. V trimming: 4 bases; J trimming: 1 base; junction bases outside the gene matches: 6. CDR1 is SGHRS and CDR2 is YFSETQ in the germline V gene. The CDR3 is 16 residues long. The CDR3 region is CASSPFLAGGQETQYF. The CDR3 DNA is TGCGCCAGCAGCCCCTTTCTAGCGGGGGGCCAAGAGACCCAGTACTTC.

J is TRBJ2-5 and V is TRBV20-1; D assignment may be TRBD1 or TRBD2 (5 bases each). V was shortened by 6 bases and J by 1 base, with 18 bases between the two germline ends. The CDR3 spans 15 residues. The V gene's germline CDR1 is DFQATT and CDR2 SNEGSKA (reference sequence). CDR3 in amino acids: CSAVVGAEGQETQYF. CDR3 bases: TGCAGTGCCGTGGTAGGGGCAGAGGGCCAAGAGACCCAGTACTTC.

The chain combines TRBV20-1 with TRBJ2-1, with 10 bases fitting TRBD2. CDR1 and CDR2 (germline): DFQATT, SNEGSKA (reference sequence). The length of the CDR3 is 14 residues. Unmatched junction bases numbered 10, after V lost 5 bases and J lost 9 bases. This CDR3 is CSASRASGSSEQFF. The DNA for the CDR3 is TGCAGTGCTTCGAGGGCTAGCGGGAGCAGTGAGCAGTTCTTC.

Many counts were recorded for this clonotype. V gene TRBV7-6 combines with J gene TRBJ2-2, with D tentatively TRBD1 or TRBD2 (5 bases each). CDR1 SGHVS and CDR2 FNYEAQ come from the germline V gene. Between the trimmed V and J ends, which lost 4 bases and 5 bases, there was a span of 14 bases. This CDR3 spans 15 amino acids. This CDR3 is CASSSELGVTGELFF. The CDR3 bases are TGTGCCAGCAGCTCCGAACTGGGGGTAACCGGGGAGCTGTTTTTT.

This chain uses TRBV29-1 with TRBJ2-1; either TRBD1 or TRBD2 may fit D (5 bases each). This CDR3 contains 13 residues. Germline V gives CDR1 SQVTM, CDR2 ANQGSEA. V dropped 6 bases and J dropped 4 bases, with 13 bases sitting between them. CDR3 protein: CSVARGPYNEQFF. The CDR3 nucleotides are TGCAGCGTGGCAAGGGGACCTTACAATGAGCAGTTCTTC.

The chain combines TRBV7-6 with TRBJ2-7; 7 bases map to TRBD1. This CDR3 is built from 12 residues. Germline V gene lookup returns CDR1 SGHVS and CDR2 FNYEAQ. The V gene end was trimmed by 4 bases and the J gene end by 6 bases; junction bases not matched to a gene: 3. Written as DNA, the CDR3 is TGTGCCAGCAGCTCGAACAGGGGCGAGCAGTACTTC. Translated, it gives CASSSNRGEQYF. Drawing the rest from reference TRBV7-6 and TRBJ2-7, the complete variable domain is GAGVSQSPRYKVTKRGQDVALRCDPISGHVSLYWYRQALGQGPEFLTYFNYEAQQDKSGLPNDRFSAERPEGSISTLTIQRTEQRDSAMYRCASSSNRGEQYFGPGTRLTVT.

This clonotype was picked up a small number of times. CDR3 sequence: CASTEGGQETQYF. The CDR3, as DNA: TGTGCCAGCACGGAGGGAGGACAAGAGACCCAGTACTTC. The chain employs TRBV7-9 and TRBJ2-5; D is perhaps TRBD2 (6 bases). The CDR3 contains 13 residues. The germline CDR1 and CDR2 sequences are SEHNR and FQNEAQ (reference sequence). Between the trimmed V and J ends, which lost 7 bases and 2 bases, there was a span of 11 bases.

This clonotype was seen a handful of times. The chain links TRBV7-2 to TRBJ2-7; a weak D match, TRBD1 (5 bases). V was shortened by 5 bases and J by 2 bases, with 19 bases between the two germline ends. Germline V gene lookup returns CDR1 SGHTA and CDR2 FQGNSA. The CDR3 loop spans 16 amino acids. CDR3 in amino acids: CASSPSGAVPTYEQYF. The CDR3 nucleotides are TGTGCCAGCAGCCCTAGTGGGGCCGTACCGACCTACGAGCAGTACTTC.

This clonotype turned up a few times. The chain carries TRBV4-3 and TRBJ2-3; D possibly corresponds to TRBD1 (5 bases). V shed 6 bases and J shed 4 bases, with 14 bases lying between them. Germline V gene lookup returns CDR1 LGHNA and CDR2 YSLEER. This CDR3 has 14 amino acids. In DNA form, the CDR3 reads TGCGCCAGCAGGGTCAGGGCTGTTTCAGATACGCAGTATTTT. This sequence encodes CASRVRAVSDTQYF.

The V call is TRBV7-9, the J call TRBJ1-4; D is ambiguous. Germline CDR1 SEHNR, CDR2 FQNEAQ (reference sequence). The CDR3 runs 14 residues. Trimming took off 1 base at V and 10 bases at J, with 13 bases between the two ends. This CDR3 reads CASSLEAGWRKLFF. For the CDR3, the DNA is TGTGCCAGCAGCTTAGAGGCAGGTTGGCGAAAACTGTTTTTT.

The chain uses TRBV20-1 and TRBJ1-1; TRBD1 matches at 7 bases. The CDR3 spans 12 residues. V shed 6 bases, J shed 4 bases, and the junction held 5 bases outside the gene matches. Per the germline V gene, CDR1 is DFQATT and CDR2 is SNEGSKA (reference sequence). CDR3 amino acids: CSAPDRATEAFF. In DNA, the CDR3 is TGCAGTGCCCCAGACAGGGCCACTGAAGCTTTCTTT.

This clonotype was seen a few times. The DNA for the CDR3 is TGCAGCGTCACTAGGGGGACACAGTACAATGAGCAGTTCTTC. Encoded protein: CSVTRGTQYNEQFF. The J gene is TRBJ2-1, the V gene TRBV29-1; perhaps TRBD1 as D (6 bases). Trimming removed 6 bases at V and 4 bases at J, with 16 bases between. The germline V gene has CDR1 SQVTM and CDR2 ANQGSEA. The CDR3 totals 14 residues.